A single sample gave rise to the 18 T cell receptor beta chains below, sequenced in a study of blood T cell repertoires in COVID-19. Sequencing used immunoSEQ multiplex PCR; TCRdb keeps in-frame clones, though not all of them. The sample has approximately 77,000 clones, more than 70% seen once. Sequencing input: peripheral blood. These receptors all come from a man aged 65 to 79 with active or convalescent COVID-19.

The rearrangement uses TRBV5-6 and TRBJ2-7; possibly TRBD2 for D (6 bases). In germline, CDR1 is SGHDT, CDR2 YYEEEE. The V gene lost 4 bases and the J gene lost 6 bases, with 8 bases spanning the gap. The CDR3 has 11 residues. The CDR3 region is CASSLSGEQYF. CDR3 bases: TGTGCCAGCAGCCTTAGCGGCGAGCAGTACTTC.

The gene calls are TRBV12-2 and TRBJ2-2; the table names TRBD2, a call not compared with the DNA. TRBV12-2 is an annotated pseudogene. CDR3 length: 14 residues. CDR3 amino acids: CASRLGANTGELFF. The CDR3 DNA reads TGTGCAAGTCGCTTAGGAGCGAACACCGGGGAGCTGTTTTTT.

The CDR3 spells CASSLAQAGGYNEQFF. The CDR3 DNA reads as TGTGCCAGCAGCTTAGCGCAAGCGGGGGGCTACAATGAGCAGTTCTTC. The chain links TRBV7-8 to TRBJ2-1; 9 bases fit TRBD2. The CDR3 is 16 residues long. After removal of 0 bases from V and 3 bases from J, the junction contained 3 bases not matched to a gene. Germline values: CDR1 SGHVS, CDR2 FQNEAQ.

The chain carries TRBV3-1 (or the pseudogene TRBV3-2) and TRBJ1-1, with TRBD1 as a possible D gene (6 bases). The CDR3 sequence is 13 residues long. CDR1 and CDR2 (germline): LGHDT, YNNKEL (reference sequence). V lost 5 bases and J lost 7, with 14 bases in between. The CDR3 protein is CASSSDSKYEAFF. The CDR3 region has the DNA TGTGCCAGCAGCTCGGACAGTAAGTATGAAGCTTTCTTT.

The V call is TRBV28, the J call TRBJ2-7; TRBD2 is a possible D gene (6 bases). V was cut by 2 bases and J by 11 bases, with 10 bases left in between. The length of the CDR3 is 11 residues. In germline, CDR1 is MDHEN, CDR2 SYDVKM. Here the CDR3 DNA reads TGTGCCAGCAGTTTAGGAGGGGCGGAGTACTTC. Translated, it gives CASSLGGAEYF.

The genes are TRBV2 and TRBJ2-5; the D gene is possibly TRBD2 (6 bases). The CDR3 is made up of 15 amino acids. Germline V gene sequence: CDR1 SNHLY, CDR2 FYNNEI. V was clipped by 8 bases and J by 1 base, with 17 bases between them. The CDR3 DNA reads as TGTGCCAGCGAGGAGACCGGGGGACCCCAAGAGACCCAGTACTTC. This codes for CASEETGGPQETQYF.

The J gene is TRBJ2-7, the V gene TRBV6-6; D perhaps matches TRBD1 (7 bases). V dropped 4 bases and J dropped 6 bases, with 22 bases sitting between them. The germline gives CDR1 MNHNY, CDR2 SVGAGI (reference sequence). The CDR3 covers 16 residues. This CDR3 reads CASSSGAAGGIGEQYF. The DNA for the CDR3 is TGTGCCAGCAGTTCAGGGGCAGCAGGGGGGATAGGCGAGCAGTACTTC.

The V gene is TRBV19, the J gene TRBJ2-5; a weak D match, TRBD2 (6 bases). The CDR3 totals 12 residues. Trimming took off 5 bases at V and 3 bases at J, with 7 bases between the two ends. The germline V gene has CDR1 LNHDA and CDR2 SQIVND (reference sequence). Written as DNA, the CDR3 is TGTGCCAGTAGTCGGAGGGAAGAGACCCAGTACTTC. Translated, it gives CASSRREETQYF.

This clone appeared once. Here the CDR3 reads CASTRGYGYTF. CDR3 sequence (DNA): TGTGCCAGTACAAGGGGCTATGGCTACACCTTC. The chain joins TRBV19 to TRBJ1-2; the D gene is possibly TRBD1 (5 bases). This CDR3 is 11 amino acids long. CDR1 is LNHDA and CDR2 is SQIVND in the germline V gene (reference sequence). The V end was cut by 7 bases, the J end by 4 bases, with 7 bases between.

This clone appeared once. The CDR3 protein is CASSYLGTDGGYTF. In DNA, the CDR3 is TGTGCCAGCAGTTACCTCGGGACAGATGGTGGCTACACCTTC. The chain combines TRBV6-5 with TRBJ1-2; TRBD1 matches 7 bases. V gave up 2 bases and J gave up 7 bases; unmatched junction bases: 7. This CDR3 is built from 14 residues. Germline loops: CDR1 MNHEY, CDR2 SVGAGI.

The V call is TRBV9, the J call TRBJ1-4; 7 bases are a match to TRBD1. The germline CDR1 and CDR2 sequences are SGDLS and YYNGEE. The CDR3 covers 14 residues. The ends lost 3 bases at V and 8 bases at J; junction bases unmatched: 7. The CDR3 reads CASSERGLEEKLFF. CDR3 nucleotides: TGTGCCAGCAGCGAAAGGGGGCTAGAAGAAAAACTGTTTTTT.

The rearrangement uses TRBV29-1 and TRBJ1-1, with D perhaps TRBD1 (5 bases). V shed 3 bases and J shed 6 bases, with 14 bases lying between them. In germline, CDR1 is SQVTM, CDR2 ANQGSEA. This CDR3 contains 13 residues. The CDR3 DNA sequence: TGCAGCGTTGATGACAGCGCACGGGCTGAAGCTTTCTTT. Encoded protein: CSVDDSARAEAFF. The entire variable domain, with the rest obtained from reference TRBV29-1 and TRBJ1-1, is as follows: SAVISQKPSRDICQRGTSLTIQCQVDSQVTMMFWYRQQPGQSLTLIATANQGSEATYESGFVIDKFPISRPNLTFSTLTVSNMSPEDSSIYLCSVDDSARAEAFFGQGTRLTVV.

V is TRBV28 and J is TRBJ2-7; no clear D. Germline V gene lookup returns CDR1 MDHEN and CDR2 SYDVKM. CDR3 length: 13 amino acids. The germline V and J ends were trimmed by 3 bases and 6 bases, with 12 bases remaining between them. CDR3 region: CASSFIRSSEQYF. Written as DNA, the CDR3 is TGTGCCAGCAGTTTTATTAGAAGTTCCGAGCAGTACTTC. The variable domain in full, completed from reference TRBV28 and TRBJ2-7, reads DVKVTQSSRYLVKRTGEKVFLECVQDMDHENMFWYRQDPGLGLRLIYFSYDVKMKEKGDIPEGYSVSREKKERFSLILESASTNQTSMYLCASSFIRSSEQYFGPGTRLTVT.

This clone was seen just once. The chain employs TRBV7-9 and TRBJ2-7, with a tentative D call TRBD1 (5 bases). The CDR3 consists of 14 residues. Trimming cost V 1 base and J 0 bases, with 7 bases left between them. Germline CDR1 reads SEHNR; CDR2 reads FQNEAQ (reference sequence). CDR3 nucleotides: TGTGCCAGCAGCTTAGAGGGGATCTCCTACGAGCAGTACTTC. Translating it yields CASSLEGISYEQYF.

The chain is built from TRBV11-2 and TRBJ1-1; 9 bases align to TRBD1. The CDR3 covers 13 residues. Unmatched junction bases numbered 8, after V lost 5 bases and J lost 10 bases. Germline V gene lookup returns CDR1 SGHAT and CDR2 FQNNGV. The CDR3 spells CASSTRQGGSAFF. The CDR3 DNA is TGTGCCAGCAGCACCCGACAGGGGGGATCAGCTTTCTTT.

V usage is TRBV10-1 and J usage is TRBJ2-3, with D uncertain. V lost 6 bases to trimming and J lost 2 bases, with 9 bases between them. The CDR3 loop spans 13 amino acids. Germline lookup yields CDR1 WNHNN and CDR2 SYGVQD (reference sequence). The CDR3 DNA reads TGCGCCAGCAGGAGATCCTTCACAGATACGCAGTATTTT. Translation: CASRRSFTDTQYF.

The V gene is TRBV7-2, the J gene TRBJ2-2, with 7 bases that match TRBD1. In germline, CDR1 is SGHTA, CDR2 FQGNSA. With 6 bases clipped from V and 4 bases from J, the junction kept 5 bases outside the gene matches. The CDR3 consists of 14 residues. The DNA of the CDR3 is TGTGCCAGCAGGGGCCGGGACAGCACCGGGGAGCTGTTTTTT. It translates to CASRGRDSTGELFF.

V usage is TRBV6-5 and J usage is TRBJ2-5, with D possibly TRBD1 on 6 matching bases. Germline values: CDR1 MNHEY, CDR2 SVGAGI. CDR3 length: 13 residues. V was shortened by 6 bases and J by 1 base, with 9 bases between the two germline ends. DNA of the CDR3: TGTGCCAGCAGAGAGACAGGCCAAGAGACCCAGTACTTC. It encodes CASRETGQETQYF.